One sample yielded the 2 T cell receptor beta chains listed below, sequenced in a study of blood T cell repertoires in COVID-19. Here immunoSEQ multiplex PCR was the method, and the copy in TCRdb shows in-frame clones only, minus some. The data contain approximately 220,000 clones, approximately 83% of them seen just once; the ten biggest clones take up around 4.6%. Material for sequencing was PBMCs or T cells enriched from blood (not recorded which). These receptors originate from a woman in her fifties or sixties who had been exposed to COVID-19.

CDR3 residues: CASSAEGGYEQYF. CDR3 coding DNA: TGCGCCAGCAGCGCCGAGGGAGGCTACGAGCAGTACTTC. The V gene is TRBV5-1, the J gene TRBJ2-7; possible D gene TRBD2, 6 bases. Germline V CDR1 and CDR2: SGHRS, YFSETQ. Trimming took off 4 bases at V and 3 bases at J, with 11 bases between the two ends. The CDR3 is 13 amino acids.

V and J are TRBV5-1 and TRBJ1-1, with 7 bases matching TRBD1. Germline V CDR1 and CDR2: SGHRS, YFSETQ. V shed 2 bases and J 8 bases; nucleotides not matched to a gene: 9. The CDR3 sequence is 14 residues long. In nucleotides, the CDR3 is TGCGCCAGCAGCTTTGAGTTGGGGACAGTAGAAGCTTTCTTT. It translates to CASSFELGTVEAFF.